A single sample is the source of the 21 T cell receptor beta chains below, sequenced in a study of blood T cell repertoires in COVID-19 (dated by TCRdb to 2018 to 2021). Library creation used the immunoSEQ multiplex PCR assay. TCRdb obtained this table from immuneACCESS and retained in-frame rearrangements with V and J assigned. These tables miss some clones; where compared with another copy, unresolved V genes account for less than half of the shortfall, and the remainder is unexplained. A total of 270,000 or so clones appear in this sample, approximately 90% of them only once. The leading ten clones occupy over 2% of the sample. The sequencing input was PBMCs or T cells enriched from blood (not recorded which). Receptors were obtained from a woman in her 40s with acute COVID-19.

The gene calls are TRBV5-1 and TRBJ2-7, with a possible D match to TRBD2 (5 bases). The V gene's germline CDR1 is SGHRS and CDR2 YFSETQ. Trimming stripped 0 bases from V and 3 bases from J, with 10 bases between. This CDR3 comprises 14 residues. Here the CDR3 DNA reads TGCGCCAGCAGCTTGGACGGGATTGACTACGAGCAGTACTTC. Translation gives CASSLDGIDYEQYF.

CDR3 bases: TGTGCCAGCGCCGACATATATAGCAATCAGCCCCAGCATTTT. As protein: CASADIYSNQPQHF. This chain joins TRBV18 and TRBJ1-5; D is ambiguous. V was shortened by 8 bases and J by 0 bases, with 11 bases between the two germline ends. This CDR3 spans 14 amino acids. CDR1 is KGHSH and CDR2 is LQKENI in the germline V gene.

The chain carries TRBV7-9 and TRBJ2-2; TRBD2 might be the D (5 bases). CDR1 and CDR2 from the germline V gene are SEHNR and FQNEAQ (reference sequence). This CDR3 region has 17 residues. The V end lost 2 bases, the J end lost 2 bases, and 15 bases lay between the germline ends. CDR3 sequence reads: CASSLPPRTSNTGELFF. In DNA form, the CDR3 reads TGTGCCAGCAGCTTACCCCCAAGGACTTCCAACACCGGGGAGCTGTTTTTT.

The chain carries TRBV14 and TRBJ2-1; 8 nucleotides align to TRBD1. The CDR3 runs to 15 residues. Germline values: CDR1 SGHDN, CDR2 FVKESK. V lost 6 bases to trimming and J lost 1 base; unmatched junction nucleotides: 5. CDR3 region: CASSPTGGSYNEQFF. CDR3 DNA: TGTGCCAGCAGTCCCACAGGGGGGTCCTACAATGAGCAGTTCTTC.

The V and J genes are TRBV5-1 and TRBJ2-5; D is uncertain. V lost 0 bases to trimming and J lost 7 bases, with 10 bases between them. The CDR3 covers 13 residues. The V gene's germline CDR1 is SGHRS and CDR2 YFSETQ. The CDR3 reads CASSLGLPGTQYF. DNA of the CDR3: TGCGCCAGCAGCTTGGGTCTTCCAGGGACCCAGTACTTC.

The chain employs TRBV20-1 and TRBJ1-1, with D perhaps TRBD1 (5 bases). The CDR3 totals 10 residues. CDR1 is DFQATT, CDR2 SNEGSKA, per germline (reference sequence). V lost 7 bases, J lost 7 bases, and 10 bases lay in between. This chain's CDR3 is CSDQTVEAFF. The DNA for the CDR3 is TGCAGTGATCAGACAGTTGAAGCTTTCTTT.

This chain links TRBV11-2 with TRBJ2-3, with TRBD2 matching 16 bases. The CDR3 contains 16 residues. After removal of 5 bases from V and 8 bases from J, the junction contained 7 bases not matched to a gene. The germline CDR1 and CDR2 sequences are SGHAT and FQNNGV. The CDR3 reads CASSPGTSGRAGTQYF. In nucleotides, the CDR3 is TGTGCCAGCAGCCCCGGGACTAGCGGGAGGGCTGGTACGCAGTATTTT.

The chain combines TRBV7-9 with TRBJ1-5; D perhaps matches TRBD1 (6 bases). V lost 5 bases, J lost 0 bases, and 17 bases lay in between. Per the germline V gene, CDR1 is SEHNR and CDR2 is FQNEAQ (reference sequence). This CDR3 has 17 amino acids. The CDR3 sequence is CASSPTRPGVSNQPQHF. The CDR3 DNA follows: TGTGCCAGCAGCCCCACTCGTCCAGGGGTTAGCAATCAGCCCCAGCATTTT.

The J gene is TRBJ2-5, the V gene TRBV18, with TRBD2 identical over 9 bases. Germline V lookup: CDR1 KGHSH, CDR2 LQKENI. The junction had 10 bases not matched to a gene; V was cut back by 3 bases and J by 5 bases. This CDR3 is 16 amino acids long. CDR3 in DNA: TGTGCCAGCTCACCCTTCAGAGCGGGAGGAGGGGAGACCCAGTACTTC. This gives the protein CASSPFRAGGGETQYF.

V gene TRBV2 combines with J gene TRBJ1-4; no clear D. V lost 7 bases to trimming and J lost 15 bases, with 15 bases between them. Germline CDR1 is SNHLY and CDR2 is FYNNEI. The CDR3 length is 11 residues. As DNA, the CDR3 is TGTGCCAGCACCGCGTTGAGTAGTTTGTTTTTT. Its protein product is CASTALSSLFF.

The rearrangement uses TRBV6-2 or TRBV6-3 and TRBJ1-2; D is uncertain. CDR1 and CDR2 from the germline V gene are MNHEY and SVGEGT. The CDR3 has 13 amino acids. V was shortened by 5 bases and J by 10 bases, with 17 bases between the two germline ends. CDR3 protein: CASSERAGFPYTF. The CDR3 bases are TGTGCCAGCAGTGAGCGGGCAGGCTTTCCCTACACCTTC.

Here the CDR3 DNA reads TGTGCCAGCAGTGCCGGGACAGGGTGGACAGATACGCAGTATTTT. As protein: CASSAGTGWTDTQYF. V usage is TRBV27 and J usage is TRBJ2-3; TRBD1 agrees at 9 bases. CDR3 size: 15 residues. Germline CDR1 is MNHEY and CDR2 is SMNVEV (reference sequence). V lost 5 bases to trimming and J lost 3 bases; unmatched junction nucleotides: 6.

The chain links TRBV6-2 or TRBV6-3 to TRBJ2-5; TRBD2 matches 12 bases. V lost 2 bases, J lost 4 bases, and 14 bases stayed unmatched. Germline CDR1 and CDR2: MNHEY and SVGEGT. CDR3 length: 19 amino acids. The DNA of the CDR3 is TGTGCCAGCAGTTACCTTTTAACCAAGGCTAGCGGGAGGGGAGAGACCCAGTACTTC. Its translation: CASSYLLTKASGRGETQYF.

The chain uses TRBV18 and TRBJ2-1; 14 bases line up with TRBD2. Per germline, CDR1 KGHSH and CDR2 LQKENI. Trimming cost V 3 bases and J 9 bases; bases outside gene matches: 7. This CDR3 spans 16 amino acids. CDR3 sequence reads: CASSPRLAGGPREQFF. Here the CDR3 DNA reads TGTGCCAGCTCACCTCGACTAGCGGGAGGGCCACGTGAGCAGTTCTTC.

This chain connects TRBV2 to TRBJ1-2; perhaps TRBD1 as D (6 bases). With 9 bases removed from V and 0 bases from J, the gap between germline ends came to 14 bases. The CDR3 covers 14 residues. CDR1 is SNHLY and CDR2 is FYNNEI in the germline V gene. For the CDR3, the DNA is TGTGCCAGTTCCCTCTACAGGGCTAACTATGGCTACACCTTC. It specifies CASSLYRANYGYTF.

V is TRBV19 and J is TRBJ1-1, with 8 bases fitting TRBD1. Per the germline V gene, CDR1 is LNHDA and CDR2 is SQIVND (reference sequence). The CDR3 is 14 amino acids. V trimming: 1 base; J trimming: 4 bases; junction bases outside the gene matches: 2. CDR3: CASSIGTGGTEAFF. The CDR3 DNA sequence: TGTGCCAGTAGTATAGGAACAGGGGGCACTGAAGCTTTCTTT.

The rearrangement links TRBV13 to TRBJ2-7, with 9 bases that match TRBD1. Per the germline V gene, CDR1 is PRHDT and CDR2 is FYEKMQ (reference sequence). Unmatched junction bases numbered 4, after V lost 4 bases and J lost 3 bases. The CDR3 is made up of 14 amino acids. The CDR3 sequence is CASSYRDRVYEQYF. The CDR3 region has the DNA TGTGCCAGCAGCTACCGGGACAGGGTCTACGAGCAGTACTTC.

CDR3 sequence reads: CASGQGYNSPLHF. In nucleotides, the CDR3 is TGTGCCAGCGGACAGGGGTATAATTCACCCCTCCACTTT. The V call is TRBV6-5, the J call TRBJ1-6, with 9 bases matching TRBD1. The J segment lost 4 bases and the V segment lost 8 bases, leaving 0 bases of the junction unmatched. Germline loops: CDR1 MNHEY, CDR2 SVGAGI. This CDR3 is 13 amino acids long.

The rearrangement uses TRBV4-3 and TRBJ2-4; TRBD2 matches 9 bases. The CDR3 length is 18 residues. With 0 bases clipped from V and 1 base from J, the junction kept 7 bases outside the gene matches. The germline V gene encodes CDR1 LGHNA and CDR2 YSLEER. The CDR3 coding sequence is TGCGCCAGCAGCCAAGATCCGCCTAGCGGGATGGCCAAAAACATTCAGTACTTC. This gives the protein CASSQDPPSGMAKNIQYF.

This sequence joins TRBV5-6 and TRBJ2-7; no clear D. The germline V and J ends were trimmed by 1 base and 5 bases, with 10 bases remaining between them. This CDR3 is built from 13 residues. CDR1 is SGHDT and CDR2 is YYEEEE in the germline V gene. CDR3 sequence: CASSLISAHEQYF. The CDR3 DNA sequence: TGTGCCAGCAGCTTGATAAGCGCCCACGAGCAGTACTTC.

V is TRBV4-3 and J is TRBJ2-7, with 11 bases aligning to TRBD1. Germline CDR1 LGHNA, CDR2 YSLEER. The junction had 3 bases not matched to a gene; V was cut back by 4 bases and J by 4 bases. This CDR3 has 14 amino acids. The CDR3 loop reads CASSPGTGGYEQYF. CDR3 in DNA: TGCGCCAGCAGCCCGGGGACAGGGGGGTACGAGCAGTACTTC.